This T cell receptor (beta chain) stems from a study of blood T cell repertoires in COVID-19. Study overall: COVID-19 samples from acute and convalescent phases originated in the United States, Italy and Spain. PBMCs, B-cell-depleted T cells, or T cells provided the cDNA or gDNA that made up the material.

The V end was cut by 5 bases, the J end by 6 bases, with 19 bases between. The CDR3 runs to 15 residues. CDR1 SEHNR and CDR2 FQNEAQ come from the germline V gene (reference sequence). Original analysis: Scientists estimated how many nucleated cells there were by amplifying reference gene primers. Data came from immunoSEQ multiplex PCR; TCRdb stores just in-frame clones and leaves some out. From that table come the V and J calls and clone size; the DNA was used to work out D and trimming. The data show 120,000 to 150,000 clones, 85% to 90% seen once. Sequenced input: peripheral blood. The chain uses TRBV7-9 and TRBJ1-2, with D possibly being TRBD1 (6 bases). The TCR was taken from a human donor in a cohort sampled during active COVID-19. CDR3 region: CASSPWGQGADGYTF. DNA for the CDR3: TGTGCCAGCAGCCCCTGGGGGCAGGGAGCAGATGGCTACACCTTC. Drawing the rest from reference TRBV7-9 and TRBJ1-2, the complete variable domain is DTGVSQNPRHKITKRGQNVTFRCDPISEHNRLYWYRQTLGQGPEFLTYFQNEAQLEKSRLLSDRFSAERPKGSFSTLEIQRTEQGDSAMYLCASSPWGQGADGYTFGSGTRLTVV.